This section outlines one T cell receptor (beta chain) sequence together with its context. The data are from a study of blood T cell repertoires in COVID-19. The protocol was immunoSEQ multiplex PCR, while the TCRdb copy is restricted to in-frame clones and leaves out a portion. The profile shows under 400,000 clones, more than 75% of them singletons. V trimming: 5 bases; J trimming: 9 bases; junction bases outside the gene matches: 4. CDR3 size: 12 residues. Per germline, CDR1 SGHTA and CDR2 FQGTGA. The specimen sequenced was peripheral blood. The chain is built from TRBV7-3 and TRBJ2-1; 7 bases agree with TRBD2. The TCR was taken from a woman aged 25 to 39 with COVID-19, enrolled during active disease. CDR3 loop: CASSTLAGEQFF. The CDR3 DNA sequence: TGTGCCAGCAGCACGTTAGCGGGTGAGCAGTTCTTC.